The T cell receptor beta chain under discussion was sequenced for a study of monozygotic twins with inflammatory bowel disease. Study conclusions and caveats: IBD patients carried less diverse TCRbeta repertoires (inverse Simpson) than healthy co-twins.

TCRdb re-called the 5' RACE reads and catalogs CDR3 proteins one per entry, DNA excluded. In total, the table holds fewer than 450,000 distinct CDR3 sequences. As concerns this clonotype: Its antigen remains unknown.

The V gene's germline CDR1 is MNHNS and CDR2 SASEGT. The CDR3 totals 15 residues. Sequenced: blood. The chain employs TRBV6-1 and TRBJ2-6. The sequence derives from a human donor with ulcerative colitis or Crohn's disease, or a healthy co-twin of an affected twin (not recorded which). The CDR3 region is CASSTDSSGANVLTF.